Listed here are 6 T cell receptor beta chains from one sample, sequenced in a study of cytomegalovirus exposure and HLA in healthy donors. Primers for the PCR totalled 60 Vbeta and 13 Jbeta. Produced via immunoSEQ multiplex PCR; TCRdb's table is partial and in-frame only. In the table there are about 180,000 clones, 76% of which are singletons. Sequenced: PBMCs. Receptors were obtained from a man younger than 35 in good health and CMV-seronegative.

The chain couples TRBV6-5 to TRBJ1-1; D ambiguous. V dropped 5 bases and J dropped 1 base, with 11 bases sitting between them. This CDR3 spans 14 amino acids. Looked up from germline, CDR1 is MNHEY and CDR2 is SVGAGI. CDR3 protein: CASSRTGRNTEAFF. Here the CDR3 DNA reads TGTGCCAGCAGTCGGACGGGAAGGAACACTGAAGCTTTCTTT.

This clone was detected a few times. The V call is TRBV19, the J call TRBJ1-5; no firm D call. CDR1 is LNHDA, CDR2 SQIVND, per germline (reference sequence). V lost 4 bases and J 0 bases, leaving 10 bases between the germline ends. The CDR3 runs to 15 residues. The CDR3 coding sequence is TGTGCCAGTAGTACTAGTTTCGGTAGCAATCAGCCCCAGCATTTT. Its translation: CASSTSFGSNQPQHF.

The chain has TRBV2 and TRBJ1-1; the D is unclear. Germline V CDR1 and CDR2: SNHLY, FYNNEI. V lost 3 bases, J lost 5 bases, and 13 bases lay in between. CDR3 length equals 14 residues. CDR3 sequence: CASSEGRLTTEAFF. In DNA, the CDR3 is TGTGCCAGCAGTGAGGGCAGGCTTACAACTGAAGCTTTCTTT.

Turning to this clone: The same CDR3 also results from other DNA sequences found in this sample. This chain uses TRBV28 with TRBJ2-7, with TRBD1 matching 8 bases. The CDR3 extends over 14 amino acids. Germline values: CDR1 MDHEN, CDR2 SYDVKM. J was trimmed by 2 bases and V by 6 bases; bases with no gene match: 6. The CDR3 DNA sequence: TGTGCCAGCAGCCCCGGGACAGGACCCTACGAGCAGTACTTC. Translating gives CASSPGTGPYEQYF.

The chain uses TRBV6-6 and TRBJ2-5, with 8 nucleotides matching TRBD2. V was pared by 5 bases and J by 2 bases, with 4 bases of the junction left unmatched. The CDR3 has 14 residues. Germline V CDR1 and CDR2: MNHNY, SVGAGI (reference sequence). The CDR3 sequence: CASSPPGGQETQYF. The CDR3 nucleotides read TGTGCCAGCAGTCCCCCGGGGGGGCAAGAGACCCAGTACTTC.

This chain uses TRBV5-6 with TRBJ2-3, with 11 bases matching TRBD2. CDR3 length equals 17 residues. J was trimmed by 2 bases and V by 6 bases; bases with no gene match: 11. Germline V CDR1 and CDR2: SGHDT, YYEEEE. The CDR3 bases are TGTGCCAGCAACCGACTTAGCGGGGGGGCCCTCACAGATACGCAGTATTTT. It yields the protein CASNRLSGGALTDTQYF. Filled out from reference TRBV5-6 and TRBJ2-3, the complete variable domain reads DAGVTQSPTHLIKTRGQQVTLRCSPKSGHDTVSWYQQALGQGPQFIFQYYEEEERQRGNFPDRFSGHQFPNYSSELNVNALLLGDSALYLCASNRLSGGALTDTQYFGPGTRLTVL.